The table lists the clone carrying this TCR beta chain with many counts. The antigen remains undetermined. This entry comes from a study of T cell repertoires in cytomegalovirus infection. Looking at the study overall: Public TCR beta signatures marked donors with CMV infection and the matching HLA. Overall study findings and caveats: Frequencies of public TCR beta families were cumulated, and this identified carriers of CMV plus the relevant HLA. What dominated the ex vivo response were HLA-C-restricted CMV-specific TCR beta clonotypes.

The CDR3 totals 13 residues. J gave up 7 bases and V 5 bases, and 6 bases lay outside the gene matches. TCRdb recomputed calls from the reads with MiXCR, one row per CDR3 protein. The sample has approximately 400,000 distinct CDR3 sequences; about 33% are singletons. This TCR was sampled from a human donor in good health (CMV status not recorded). Some clones in this sample may be carry-over from other donors' samples. The sample comprised PBMCs. V gene TRBV12-3 or TRBV12-4 combines with J gene TRBJ2-7; 9 positions agree with TRBD1. The CDR3 nucleotides read TGTGCCAGCAGTCTACAGGGGGCGGGGGAGCAGTACTTC. Its translation: CASSLQGAGEQYF.